What follows describes a single T cell receptor beta chain. The antigen is not known. CDR3 length: 15 residues. The germline V gene encodes CDR1 SEHNR and CDR2 FQNEAQ (reference sequence). Trimming stripped 2 bases from V and 1 base from J, with 11 bases between. The data derive from a study of cytomegalovirus exposure and HLA in healthy donors. General study findings and limits: Later work found that TCR association rates differed between HLA loci; DRB1 had the most and HLA-C the fewest. Among donors in an Asian-associated ancestry cluster, a later analysis reportedly found fewer N-insertions than the roughly 700-donor mean. Most sequenced TCRs were rare (though some public TCRs occurred in many donors). In a later analysis, TCR beta V- and J-gene trimming was associated with a missense DCLRE1C variant.

PCR amplification relied on 60 Vbeta primers (plus 13 Jbeta primers). This table comes from immunoSEQ multiplex PCR, and its TCRdb copy is limited to in-frame clones, with some not included. The sample holds about 150,000 clones, around 75% seen once. The chain has TRBV7-9 and TRBJ1-2; D remains ambiguous. The TCR was taken from a man aged 18 to 35 in good health and CMV-seronegative. Sequenced: PBMCs. In DNA, the CDR3 is TGTGCCAGCAGCTTAAACCGAGCCTTTAACTATGGCTACACCTTC. It is translated as CASSLNRAFNYGYTF.